One and the same sample provided the 28 T cell receptor beta chains below, sequenced in a study of T cell repertoires in cytomegalovirus infection. These receptors have no identified antigens. TCRdb ran MiXCR on the reads and lists one entry per CDR3 protein. The data show some 480,000 distinct CDR3 sequences, with around 30% seen just once and about a sixth held by the top ten. Sequencing was performed on cultured PBMCs, taken from culture after CMV antigen stimulation. All receptors come from a human donor in good health (CMV status not recorded). Some clones in this sample may be carry-over from other donors' samples.

The gene calls are TRBV25-1 and TRBJ2-7, with D unclear. Germline V CDR1 and CDR2: MGHDK, SYGVNS. CDR3 length equals 14 residues. Trimming cost V 5 bases and J 4 bases, with 15 bases left between them. The CDR3, as DNA: TGTGCCAGCAGTCCTCAACTCCAGAGTTACGAGCAGTACTTC. Its translation is CASSPQLQSYEQYF.

The chain is built from TRBV12-3 or TRBV12-4 and TRBJ2-1; D possibly matches TRBD1 or TRBD2 (5 bases each). This CDR3 is built from 15 residues. Between the trimmed V and J ends, which lost 5 bases and 6 bases, there was a span of 17 bases. The CDR3 spells CASSRAGTPSNEQFF. The DNA for the CDR3 is TGTGCCAGCAGTCGGGCCGGGACCCCTTCCAATGAGCAGTTCTTC.

The chain combines TRBV20-1 with TRBJ2-5; 15 nucleotides agree with TRBD2. Germline-derived CDR1 and CDR2 are DFQATT and SNEGSKA (reference sequence). With V trimmed by 0 bases and J by 4 bases, 6 bases remained unmatched. The CDR3 is 17 amino acids. The CDR3 DNA reads as TGCAGTGCTAGAGATTCGGGACTAGCGGGAGGTTTAGAGACCCAGTACTTC. Translated, it gives CSARDSGLAGGLETQYF.

This clonotype was counted a few times. This chain connects TRBV28 to TRBJ2-7, with D possibly matching TRBD2 (6 bases). The CDR3 has 14 amino acids. CDR1 is MDHEN and CDR2 is SYDVKM in the germline V gene. V was cut by 8 bases and J by 0 bases, with 14 bases left in between. The DNA for the CDR3 is TGTGCCAGCGAACCGGCGGGAAGCTCCTACGAGCAGTACTTC. Its translation: CASEPAGSSYEQYF. The complete variable domain, with remaining parts taken from reference TRBV28 and TRBJ2-7, reads DVKVTQSSRYLVKRTGEKVFLECVQDMDHENMFWYRQDPGLGLRLIYFSYDVKMKEKGDIPEGYSVSREKKERFSLILESASTNQTSMYLCASEPAGSSYEQYFGPGTRLTVT.

The chain is built from TRBV7-9 and TRBJ2-1, with 7 bases identical to TRBD1. V lost 5 bases, J lost 9 bases, and 10 bases stayed unmatched. Germline V lookup: CDR1 SEHNR, CDR2 FQNEAQ (reference sequence). CDR3 length: 14 amino acids. The CDR3 reads CASSPDRAFPEQFF. DNA for the CDR3: TGTGCCAGCAGCCCTGACAGGGCCTTTCCTGAGCAGTTCTTC.

This clonotype was counted a few times. The chain links TRBV28 to TRBJ1-5; TRBD1 is a possible D gene (6 bases). This CDR3 comprises 12 residues. V lost 6 bases and J 8 bases, leaving 11 bases between the germline ends. Per the germline V gene, CDR1 is MDHEN and CDR2 is SYDVKM. The CDR3 protein is CASSQTGKPQHF. As DNA, the CDR3 is TGTGCCAGCAGCCAAACAGGGAAGCCCCAGCATTTT.

This clonotype has a handful of counts. V is TRBV19 and J is TRBJ2-6, with D uncertain. The CDR3 contains 21 residues. Germline loops: CDR1 LNHDA, CDR2 SQIVND (reference sequence). Trimming cost V 3 bases and J 2 bases, with 26 bases left between them. CDR3: CASSIIRRLNGSTAGANVLTF. The CDR3 DNA is TGTGCCAGTAGTATTATAAGACGGCTCAACGGCTCGACGGCTGGGGCCAACGTCCTGACTTTC.

The table lists this clonotype with many counts. This chain links TRBV7-2 with TRBJ2-2; 8 bases map to TRBD2. The CDR3 contains 16 residues. With V trimmed by 6 bases and J by 6 bases, 12 bases remained unmatched. Germline CDR1 is SGHTA and CDR2 is FQGNSA. CDR3 loop: CASRKGGRIAAGELFF. The CDR3 DNA follows: TGTGCCAGCAGGAAGGGCGGGAGGATTGCGGCCGGGGAGCTGTTTTTT. Full variable domain (remainder filled in from reference TRBV7-2 and TRBJ2-2): GAGVSQSPSNKVTEKGKDVELRCDPISGHTALYWYRQSLGQGLEFLIYFQGNSAPDKSGLPSDRFSAERTGGSVSTLTIQRTQQEDSAVYLCASRKGGRIAAGELFFGEGSRLTVL.

The chain recombines TRBV7-9 with TRBJ2-2; D not certain. The CDR3 length is 17 residues. The ends were cut back, 7 bases at V and 0 bases at J, with 18 bases in the middle. Germline values: CDR1 SEHNR, CDR2 FQNEAQ (reference sequence). CDR3: CASTDPTPKTNTGELFF. In nucleotides, the CDR3 is TGTGCCAGCACCGATCCGACCCCAAAGACGAACACCGGGGAGCTGTTTTTT.

The rearrangement uses TRBV29-1 and TRBJ2-7, with D uncertain. Germline assignment: CDR1 SQVTM and CDR2 ANQGSEA. The CDR3 totals 13 residues. Trimming took off 4 bases at V and 9 bases at J, with 19 bases between the two ends. CDR3 loop: CSVAVGPDGRQYF. The CDR3, as DNA: TGCAGCGTTGCAGTAGGACCTGATGGTAGGCAGTACTTC.

This rearrangement joins TRBV7-2 to TRBJ1-4, with 7 bases that match TRBD1. The CDR3 covers 14 residues. Germline CDR1 SGHTA, CDR2 FQGNSA. Losses at the gene ends were 5 bases for V and 12 bases for J; bases not matched to a gene: 12. The CDR3 region is CASSQRQGSGQLFF. The CDR3 bases are TGTGCCAGCAGCCAACGACAGGGTAGCGGGCAACTGTTTTTT. Drawing the rest from reference TRBV7-2 and TRBJ1-4, the complete variable domain is GAGVSQSPSNKVTEKGKDVELRCDPISGHTALYWYRQSLGQGLEFLIYFQGNSAPDKSGLPSDRFSAERTGGSVSTLTIQRTQQEDSAVYLCASSQRQGSGQLFFGSGTQLSVL.

This clonotype occurred a few times. This rearrangement joins TRBV10-2 to TRBJ2-2, with a tentative D call TRBD2 (5 bases). Germline CDR1 reads WSHSY; CDR2 reads SAAADI. V was shortened by 6 bases and J by 2 bases, with 10 bases between the two germline ends. There are 14 residues in the CDR3. This chain's CDR3 is CASRETINTGELFF. CDR3 DNA: TGCGCCAGCAGAGAGACTATCAACACCGGGGAGCTGTTTTTT.

The V call is TRBV29-1, the J call TRBJ1-1; a weak D match, TRBD1 (5 bases). V was cut by 8 bases and J by 7 bases, with 17 bases left in between. The CDR3 has 12 amino acids. Germline assignment: CDR1 SQVTM and CDR2 ANQGSEA. The CDR3 reads CSRTQGGDEAFF. As DNA, the CDR3 is TGCAGCCGAACCCAGGGAGGAGATGAAGCTTTCTTT.

This clonotype was found a few times. This sequence joins TRBV20-1 and TRBJ2-7; D unclear. Germline CDR1 and CDR2: DFQATT and SNEGSKA (reference sequence). V lost 0 bases and J 2 bases, leaving 17 bases between the germline ends. The CDR3 contains 16 residues. CDR3 residues: CSARDPWAAGPYEQYF. The CDR3 DNA sequence: TGCAGTGCTAGAGATCCCTGGGCCGCCGGGCCCTACGAGCAGTACTTC.

The chain carries TRBV27 and TRBJ2-1; no clear D. V lost 5 bases and J lost 4, with 18 bases in between. The CDR3 spans 16 residues. Per germline, CDR1 MNHEY and CDR2 SMNVEV (reference sequence). The CDR3 loop reads CASSPSTGDQYNEQFF. CDR3 bases: TGTGCCAGCAGTCCCTCGACTGGCGATCAATACAATGAGCAGTTCTTC.

This rearrangement joins TRBV4-1 to TRBJ1-6, with a possible D match to TRBD1 (6 bases). V shed 1 base and J shed 7 bases, with 11 bases lying between them. This CDR3 is 15 amino acids long. From germline, CDR1 is MGHRA and CDR2 YSYEKL. CDR3 in amino acids: CASSQVGQRNSPLHF. CDR3 nucleotides: TGCGCCAGCAGCCAAGTTGGACAGAGAAATTCACCCCTCCACTTT.

The rearrangement joins TRBV19 to TRBJ2-7; D is uncertain. Germline lookup yields CDR1 LNHDA and CDR2 SQIVND (reference sequence). Trimming pared 5 bases from V and 2 bases from J, leaving 10 bases between. CDR3 length equals 13 residues. The CDR3 protein is CASSPDPAYEQYF. CDR3 DNA sequence: TGTGCCAGTAGTCCCGACCCAGCCTACGAGCAGTACTTC. Looking up the rest from reference TRBV19 and TRBJ2-7 gives the full variable domain: DGGITQSPKYLFRKEGQNVTLSCEQNLNHDAMYWYRQDPGQGLRLIYYSQIVNDFQKGDIAEGYSVSREKKESFPLTVTSAQKNPTAFYLCASSPDPAYEQYFGPGTRLTVT.

The chain carries TRBV6-2 or TRBV6-3 and TRBJ1-2, with D perhaps matching TRBD1 (5 bases). The CDR3 totals 15 residues. Germline assignment: CDR1 MNHEY and CDR2 SVGEGT. V was cut by 4 bases and J by 2 bases, with 14 bases left in between. CDR3 protein: CASSLLLTGNYGYTF. Written as DNA, the CDR3 is TGTGCCAGCAGTTTGTTACTTACAGGAAACTATGGCTACACCTTC.

This clonotype turned up a few times. The chain joins TRBV7-9 to TRBJ2-2; D call uncertain. Germline loops: CDR1 SEHNR, CDR2 FQNEAQ (reference sequence). The ends were cut back, 4 bases at V and 2 bases at J, with 17 bases in the middle. This CDR3 spans 17 amino acids. CDR3: CASSSRNGPKNTGELFF. CDR3 coding DNA: TGTGCCAGCAGCTCCCGTAACGGACCGAAAAACACCGGGGAGCTGTTTTTT.

This clonotype has ten or more counts. The chain links TRBV11-2 to TRBJ2-1, with TRBD1 identical over 8 bases. From germline, CDR1 is SGHAT and CDR2 FQNNGV. There are 14 residues in the CDR3. The V and J ends lost 3 bases and 9 bases, in that order; junction bases with no gene match: 7. CDR3 in amino acids: CASSLPNRGVEQFF. DNA of the CDR3: TGTGCCAGCAGCTTGCCTAACAGGGGGGTTGAGCAGTTCTTC.

This clonotype was found a few times. This chain links TRBV7-8 with TRBJ2-5; TRBD2 is a possible D gene (6 bases). V lost 5 bases and J 3 bases, leaving 22 bases between the germline ends. Germline V lookup: CDR1 SGHVS, CDR2 FQNEAQ. This CDR3 spans 17 amino acids. The CDR3 region has the DNA TGTGCCAGCAGCCTCGGTTCCCGAACTAGCAGCGAAGAGACCCAGTACTTC. Encoded protein: CASSLGSRTSSEETQYF.

This clonotype has only a few counts. V is TRBV28 and J is TRBJ2-5; 8 nucleotides line up with TRBD2. The J segment lost 5 bases and the V segment lost 6 bases, leaving 26 bases of the junction unmatched. This CDR3 is 20 amino acids long. The germline V gene has CDR1 MDHEN and CDR2 SYDVKM. The CDR3 DNA reads as TGTGCCAGCAGCCTTATGGGCCAAACAGCGGTAGGACGGGAGGGGGAGACCCAGTACTTC. Its protein is CASSLMGQTAVGREGETQYF.

The chain employs TRBV12-3 or TRBV12-4 and TRBJ2-2; 9 nucleotides align to TRBD2. V lost 3 bases to trimming and J lost 2 bases; unmatched junction nucleotides: 7. This CDR3 region has 17 residues. The CDR3 DNA reads as TGTGCCAGCAGTTTGCAGAAAGCGGGAGGTAACACCGGGGAGCTGTTTTTT. Protein sequence: CASSLQKAGGNTGELFF.

The chain carries TRBV25-1 and TRBJ2-2, with 7 bases that match TRBD1. V lost 4 bases, J lost 3 bases, and 5 bases stayed unmatched. Germline lookup yields CDR1 MGHDK and CDR2 SYGVNS. The CDR3 consists of 15 residues. CDR3 in DNA: TGTGCCAGCAGTGTAGGACAGGCATACACCGGGGAGCTGTTTTTT. This sequence encodes CASSVGQAYTGELFF.

The V gene is TRBV27, the J gene TRBJ2-7; D is unresolved. This CDR3 comprises 13 residues. Between the trimmed V and J ends, which lost 3 bases and 3 bases, there was a span of 9 bases. CDR1 MNHEY and CDR2 SMNVEV come from the germline V gene (reference sequence). CDR3 loop: CASSFLSGYEQYF. CDR3 coding DNA: TGTGCCAGCAGTTTCCTATCGGGCTACGAGCAGTACTTC.

This clonotype was found a few times. The chain combines TRBV20-1 with TRBJ1-1, with 8 bases aligning to TRBD1. The CDR3 loop spans 14 amino acids. V trimming: 5 bases; J trimming: 3 bases; junction bases outside the gene matches: 8. Germline V gene data show CDR1 as DFQATT and CDR2 as SNEGSKA (reference sequence). DNA for the CDR3: TGCAGTGCTCCGAGACAGGGGATGGACACTGAAGCTTTCTTT. It is translated as CSAPRQGMDTEAFF.

The J gene is TRBJ2-2, the V gene TRBV6-1; 8 bases fit TRBD2. V lost 6 bases and J lost 0; bases outside the gene matches: 6. Germline lookup yields CDR1 MNHNS and CDR2 SASEGT. The CDR3 has 16 residues. The CDR3 DNA is TGTGCCAGCAGAGATTATAGCGGGGCGAACACCGGGGAGCTGTTTTTT. Amino acid sequence: CASRDYSGANTGELFF.

The chain employs TRBV6-1 and TRBJ2-3, with a tentative D call TRBD2 (6 bases). Germline V gene data show CDR1 as MNHNS and CDR2 as SASEGT. The CDR3 has 14 residues. V was clipped by 6 bases and J by 1 base, with 11 bases between them. In DNA form, the CDR3 reads TGTGCCAGCAGCCCGGGACTCGGCACAGATACGCAGTATTTT. Translated: CASSPGLGTDTQYF.